These 13 T cell receptor beta chains were sequenced from one sample in a study of blood T cell repertoires in COVID-19. The method was immunoSEQ multiplex PCR; TCRdb's version includes in-frame clones alone and lacks a portion of them. The sample lists some 160,000 clones, 75% to 90% seen once, with under 3.5% in the top ten. The specimen sequenced was peripheral blood. The source is a woman aged 55-75 years with active COVID-19.

The rearrangement joins TRBV4-3 to TRBJ1-5; possible D gene TRBD1, 5 bases. The CDR3 is 15 amino acids. CDR1 is LGHNA, CDR2 YSLEER, per germline. V lost 0 bases, J lost 4 bases, and 10 bases lay in between. In DNA form, the CDR3 reads TGCGCCAGCAGCCAAGAGTCAGGGTGGAATCAGCCCCAGCATTTT. Translating gives CASSQESGWNQPQHF.

The rearrangement links TRBV27 to TRBJ2-7, with 10 positions matching TRBD1. The CDR3 spans 15 residues. The V gene's germline CDR1 is MNHEY and CDR2 SMNVEV (reference sequence). The V gene end was trimmed by 4 bases and the J gene end by 3 bases; junction bases not matched to a gene: 6. The CDR3 sequence: CASSSGQGLGYEQYF. The CDR3 DNA reads TGTGCCAGCAGTTCGGGACAGGGGCTGGGCTACGAGCAGTACTTC.

This rearrangement joins TRBV12-3 or TRBV12-4 to TRBJ2-7; the match to TRBD2 covers 9 bases. The ends lost 3 bases at V and 7 bases at J; junction bases unmatched: 4. CDR3 length: 13 amino acids. The CDR3 bases are TGTGCCAGCAGTTTTAATCTAGCGGGAGAGCAGTACTTC. Its protein product is CASSFNLAGEQYF.

This chain joins TRBV5-5 and TRBJ2-3, with TRBD2 matching 10 bases. This CDR3 comprises 16 residues. In germline, CDR1 is SGHKS, CDR2 YYEKEE (reference sequence). Germline trimming cut 0 bases from V and 3 bases from J; bases unmatched to any gene: 4. The DNA of the CDR3 is TGTGCCAGCAGCTTGGGGGCTAGCGGGAGTACAGATACGCAGTATTTT. As protein: CASSLGASGSTDTQYF.

The chain uses TRBV5-1 and TRBJ1-2, with D tentatively TRBD1 (5 bases). Germline assignment: CDR1 SGHRS and CDR2 YFSETQ. The CDR3 runs to 13 residues. V was clipped by 2 bases and J by 3 bases, with 8 bases between them. The CDR3 nucleotides are TGCGCCAGCAGCTTCGGGACTGACTATGGCTACACCTTC. Encoded protein: CASSFGTDYGYTF. The complete variable domain, with remaining parts taken from reference TRBV5-1 and TRBJ1-2, reads KAGVTQTPRYLIKTRGQQVTLSCSPISGHRSVSWYQQTPGQGLQFLFEYFSETQRNKGNFPGRFSGRQFSNSRSEMNVSTLELGDSALYLCASSFGTDYGYTFGSGTRLTVV.

The chain combines TRBV11-2 with TRBJ1-3, with TRBD1 identical over 8 bases. The V gene's germline CDR1 is SGHAT and CDR2 FQNNGV. Trimming at V came to 7 bases and at J to 3 bases, leaving 8 bases not matched to a gene. CDR3 length equals 15 residues. This chain's CDR3 is CASKIQGAGGNTIYF. CDR3 nucleotide sequence: TGTGCCAGCAAGATCCAGGGGGCTGGTGGAAACACCATATATTTT.

This clone was seen only a few times. Written as DNA, the CDR3 is TGCAGCGTTAAAGGTCAGGGGTTAGAGACCGGGGAGCTGTTTTTT. Translation: CSVKGQGLETGELFF. The J gene is TRBJ2-2, the V gene TRBV29-1, with D tentatively TRBD1 (6 bases). The CDR3 is 15 residues long. The V and J ends lost 5 bases and 5 bases respectively, with 18 bases between them. CDR1 SQVTM and CDR2 ANQGSEA come from the germline V gene.

This chain uses TRBV28 with TRBJ1-4, with D possibly TRBD1 on 6 matching bases. The CDR3 contains 14 residues. V dropped 7 bases and J dropped 4 bases, with 13 bases sitting between them. Per the germline V gene, CDR1 is MDHEN and CDR2 is SYDVKM. The DNA of the CDR3 is TGTGCCAGCATACAGGGAGGGAATAATGAAAAACTGTTTTTT. Its translation is CASIQGGNNEKLFF.

This clone was picked up one time. This chain connects TRBV12-3 or TRBV12-4 to TRBJ1-5; D is ambiguous. V was trimmed by 10 bases and J by 2 bases, leaving 9 bases between them. This CDR3 is 12 amino acids long. For the CDR3, the DNA is TGTGCCACCTCACTAGGCAATCAGCCCCAGCATTTT. This sequence encodes CATSLGNQPQHF.

The V call is TRBV6-6, the J call TRBJ1-2; 9 bases match TRBD1. CDR3 length equals 14 residues. In germline, CDR1 is MNHNY, CDR2 SVGAGI (reference sequence). Germline trimming cut 6 bases from V and 6 bases from J; bases unmatched to any gene: 8. The CDR3: CASRQTGGEDGYTF. CDR3 bases: TGTGCCAGCAGACAGACAGGGGGTGAAGATGGCTACACCTTC.

The V and J genes are TRBV5-1 and TRBJ2-7, with 10 bases that match TRBD2. The germline V gene encodes CDR1 SGHRS and CDR2 YFSETQ. This CDR3 region has 14 residues. The ends lost 2 bases at V and 7 bases at J; junction bases unmatched: 6. The DNA of the CDR3 is TGCGCCAGCAGCTTTACTAGCGGGACTCGGGAGCAGTACTTC. Translated: CASSFTSGTREQYF.

CDR3 sequence (DNA): TGTGCCTGGAGTACCCTCGGGGGTGGGGAGCAGTTCTTC. It yields the protein CAWSTLGGGEQFF. The chain combines TRBV30 with TRBJ2-1, with TRBD2 as a possible D gene (6 bases). CDR3 length equals 13 residues. CDR1 and CDR2 (germline): GTSNPN, SVGIG (reference sequence). V lost 2 bases, J lost 10 bases, and 15 bases lay in between. The whole variable domain, remainder taken from reference TRBV30 and TRBJ2-1, is SQTIHQWPATLVQPVGSPLSLECTVEGTSNPNLYWYRQAAGRGLQLLFYSVGIGQISSEVPQNLSASRPQDRQFILSSKKLLLSDSGFYLCAWSTLGGGEQFFGPGTRLTVL.

This clone was counted a single time. This rearrangement joins TRBV9 to TRBJ2-7; D is perhaps TRBD1 (7 bases). Germline values: CDR1 SGDLS, CDR2 YYNGEE. V was pared by 4 bases and J by 2 bases, with 16 bases between. This CDR3 comprises 15 residues. CDR3 nucleotide sequence: TGTGCCAGCAGCCAAGGGGGCGGGGCGGCCTACGAGCAGTACTTC. Protein: CASSQGGGAAYEQYF. Filled out from reference TRBV9 and TRBJ2-7, the complete variable domain reads DSGVTQTPKHLITATGQRVTLRCSPRSGDLSVYWYQQSLDQGLQFLIQYYNGEERAKGNILERFSAQQFPDLHSELNLSSLELGDSALYFCASSQGGGAAYEQYFGPGTRLTVT.